This is a list of T cell receptor beta chains from one sample in a study of identical twins. TCRdb re-called the 5' RACE reads with MiXCR, one entry per CDR3 protein. The sample holds about 890,000 distinct CDR3 sequences; 10% to 15% are singletons and the top ten take around 1.5%. This sample also appeared in a second study, on yellow fever vaccine responses in identical twins.

The material sequenced was PBMCs. All receptors come from a young woman in good health. CDR3s include the opening cysteine and the closing phenylalanine or tryptophan.

V gene: TRBV20-1; J gene: TRBJ1-5; CDR3 protein: CSSGRQSNQPQHF
V gene: TRBV29-1; J gene: TRBJ2-1; CDR3 protein: CSVEVRELWNEQFF
V gene: TRBV6-6; J gene: TRBJ2-2; CDR3 protein: CASMGGPGELFF
V gene: TRBV6-2/TRBV6-3; J gene: TRBJ2-7; CDR3 protein: CASSSPPRRGNEQYF
V gene: TRBV6-1; J gene: TRBJ1-1; CDR3 protein: CASRNTGVNTEAFF
V gene: TRBV14; J gene: TRBJ2-1; CDR3 protein: CASSQDSSGWSSYNEQFF
V gene: TRBV5-1; J gene: TRBJ2-1; CDR3 protein: CASSLALTYNEQFF
V gene: TRBV7-9; J gene: TRBJ2-1; CDR3 protein: CASSFPKTGSSYNEQFF
V gene: TRBV5-1; J gene: TRBJ2-1; CDR3 protein: CASSDGLVVGEQFF
V gene: TRBV20-1; J gene: TRBJ2-1; CDR3 protein: CSASALATGEQFF
V gene: TRBV7-2; J gene: TRBJ2-2; CDR3 protein: CASSLRANRNTGELFF
V gene: TRBV12-5; J gene: TRBJ1-1; CDR3 protein: CASGLVRGHMNTEAFF
V gene: TRBV12-3/TRBV12-4; J gene: TRBJ2-1; CDR3 protein: CASSLGPVDPFF
V gene: TRBV12-3/TRBV12-4; J gene: TRBJ2-2; CDR3 protein: CATEDRGSNTGELFF
V gene: TRBV12-3/TRBV12-4; J gene: TRBJ2-7; CDR3 protein: CASSPGLAGAEQYF
V gene: TRBV4-1; J gene: TRBJ1-1; CDR3 protein: CASSQALGKGLFTEAFF
V gene: TRBV6-2/TRBV6-3; J gene: TRBJ2-7; CDR3 protein: CASRNAPHESYEQYF
V gene: TRBV6-4; J gene: TRBJ2-2; CDR3 protein: CARSDLPNTGELFF
V gene: TRBV27; J gene: TRBJ2-2; CDR3 protein: CASSLVAGISGELFF
V gene: TRBV19; J gene: TRBJ1-1; CDR3 protein: CASIPSQMVAKNTEAFF
V gene: TRBV6-1; J gene: TRBJ2-1; CDR3 protein: CASSRLAGAGYEQFF
V gene: TRBV12-5; J gene: TRBJ2-7; CDR3 protein: CASGLTDIPYEQYF
V gene: TRBV28; J gene: TRBJ2-5; CDR3 protein: CASSTFGTQETQYF
V gene: TRBV28; J gene: TRBJ2-5; CDR3 protein: CASTLSGRARETQYF
V gene: TRBV5-1; J gene: TRBJ2-5; CDR3 protein: CASSGPGLAGETQYF
V gene: TRBV12-5; J gene: TRBJ2-7; CDR3 protein: CASSGAPLYEQYF
V gene: TRBV20-1; J gene: TRBJ1-2; CDR3 protein: CSASRGADYGYTF
V gene: TRBV4-2; J gene: TRBJ2-1; CDR3 protein: CASSQVPGTSGHNEQFF
V gene: TRBV20-1; J gene: TRBJ2-1; CDR3 protein: CSAFAGWDEQFF